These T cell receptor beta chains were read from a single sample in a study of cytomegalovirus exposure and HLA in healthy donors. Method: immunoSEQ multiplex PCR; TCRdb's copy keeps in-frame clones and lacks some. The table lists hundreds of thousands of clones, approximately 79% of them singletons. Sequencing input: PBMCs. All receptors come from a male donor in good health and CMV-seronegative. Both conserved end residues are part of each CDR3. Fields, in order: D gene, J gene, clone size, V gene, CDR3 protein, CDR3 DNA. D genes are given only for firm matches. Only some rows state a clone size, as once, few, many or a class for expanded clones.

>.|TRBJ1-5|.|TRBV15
CATSRDSFGQRDQPQHF
TGTGCCACCAGCAGAGATAGTTTTGGGCAGAGGGATCAGCCCCAGCATTTT
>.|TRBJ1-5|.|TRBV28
CASSFNGRGGRQPQHF
TGTGCCAGCAGTTTTAATGGGCGGGGGGGCAGACAGCCCCAGCATTTT
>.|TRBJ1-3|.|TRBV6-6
CASSYEGVSGNTIYF
TGTGCCAGCAGTTATGAGGGAGTCTCTGGAAACACCATATATTTT
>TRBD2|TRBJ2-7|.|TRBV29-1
CSVSGLAGSYEQYF
TGCAGCGTCTCGGGACTAGCGGGGAGCTACGAGCAGTACTTC
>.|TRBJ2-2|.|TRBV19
CASSIQGTGELFF
TGTGCCAGTAGTATCCAGGGCACCGGGGAGCTGTTTTTT
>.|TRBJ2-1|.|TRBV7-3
CASSLRQEAYNEQFF
TGTGCCAGCAGCCTCCGACAGGAAGCGTACAATGAGCAGTTCTTC
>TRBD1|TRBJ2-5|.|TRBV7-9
CASSFSGQVIFQETQYF
TGTGCCAGCAGCTTTTCAGGACAGGTGATTTTCCAAGAGACCCAGTACTTC
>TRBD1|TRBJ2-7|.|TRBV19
CASSMGSGGYEQYF
TGTGCCAGTAGTATGGGTTCAGGGGGTTACGAGCAGTACTTC
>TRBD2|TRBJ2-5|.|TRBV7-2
CASSLFSGRLQETQYF
TGTGCCAGCAGCTTATTTAGCGGGAGGCTTCAAGAGACCCAGTACTTC
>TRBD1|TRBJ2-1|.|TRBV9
CASSYPGTGSHEQFF
TGTGCCAGCAGCTACCCCGGGACAGGGAGTCATGAGCAGTTCTTC
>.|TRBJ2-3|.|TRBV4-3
CASSQDARGTQYF
TGCGCCAGCAGCCAAGATGCTAGGGGTACGCAGTATTTT
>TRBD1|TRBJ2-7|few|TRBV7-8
CASSFEGAPSYEQYF
TGTGCCAGCAGCTTTGAGGGGGCCCCCTCCTACGAGCAGTACTTC
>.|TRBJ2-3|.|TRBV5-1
CASSLWAGSTDAQYF
TGCGCCAGCAGCTTGTGGGCGGGGAGCACAGATGCGCAGTATTTT
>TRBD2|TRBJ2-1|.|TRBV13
CASSELAGRLYNEQFF
TGTGCCAGCAGCGAACTAGCGGGGAGGTTATACAATGAGCAGTTCTTC
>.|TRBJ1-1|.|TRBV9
CASSGKLQNTEAFF
TGTGCCAGCAGCGGTAAGCTGCAGAACACTGAAGCTTTCTTT
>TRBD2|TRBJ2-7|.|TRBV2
CASTSTGLTYEQYF
TGTGCCAGCACTTCGACGGGACTAACCTACGAGCAGTACTTC
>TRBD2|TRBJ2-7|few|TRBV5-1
CASSLDFREARYEQYF
TGCGCCAGCAGCTTGGATTTCCGGGAGGCCCGGTACGAGCAGTACTTC
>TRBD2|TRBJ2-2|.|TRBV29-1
CSVEARTGGGRPGELFF
TGCAGCGTTGAAGCCCGAACCGGGGGGGGACGACCCGGGGAGCTGTTTTTT
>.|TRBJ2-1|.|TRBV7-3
CASSLNRLGRVNEQFF
TGTGCCAGCAGCTTAAATCGACTAGGTCGAGTCAATGAGCAGTTCTTC
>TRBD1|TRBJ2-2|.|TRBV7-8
CASSTRQGKWFHGELFF
TGTGCCAGCAGCACCCGACAGGGTAAATGGTTTCACGGGGAGCTGTTTTTT
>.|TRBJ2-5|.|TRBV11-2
CASSRVSETQYF
TGTGCCAGCAGCCGGGTCTCGGAGACCCAGTACTTC